The 8 T cell receptor beta chains in this list originate from one sample, sequenced in a study of Tregs in tolerant kidney transplant recipients. Measured with immunoSEQ multiplex PCR; TCRdb has only the in-frame clones, and not every one. The profile shows 100,000 to 130,000 clones, about 90% of them singletons. Material: CD4+ T cells from blood, obtained before the transplant. The receptors here all came from a human donor who received a combined kidney and bone marrow transplant.

The chain combines TRBV7-2 with TRBJ2-5; 14 bases align to TRBD2. V trimming: 4 bases; J trimming: 4 bases; junction bases outside the gene matches: 14. This CDR3 has 19 residues. Germline CDR1 and CDR2: SGHTA and FQGNSA. Written as DNA, the CDR3 is TGTGCCAGCAGCTCCCTCTCTAGACTAGCGGGAGGGCCAGGAGAGACCCAGTACTTC. This gives the protein CASSSLSRLAGGPGETQYF.

This sequence joins TRBV29-1 and TRBJ2-7, with 8 bases identical to TRBD2. The CDR3 has 10 residues. V shed 7 bases, J shed 6 bases, and the junction held 2 bases outside the gene matches. Germline values: CDR1 SQVTM, CDR2 ANQGSEA. The CDR3 region is CSAGGREQYF. In nucleotides, the CDR3 is TGCAGCGCGGGGGGGCGCGAGCAGTACTTC.

The chain has TRBV29-1 and TRBJ1-1; no clear D. Trimming took 4 bases from V and 3 from J, leaving 15 bases between them. Per the germline V gene, CDR1 is SQVTM and CDR2 is ANQGSEA. The CDR3 contains 14 residues. CDR3 region: CSVVPLVADTEAFF. The CDR3 DNA follows: TGCAGCGTTGTCCCTCTGGTAGCGGACACTGAAGCTTTCTTT. The whole variable domain, remainder taken from reference TRBV29-1 and TRBJ1-1, is SAVISQKPSRDICQRGTSLTIQCQVDSQVTMMFWYRQQPGQSLTLIATANQGSEATYESGFVIDKFPISRPNLTFSTLTVSNMSPEDSSIYLCSVVPLVADTEAFFGQGTRLTVV.

This chain links TRBV2 with TRBJ1-2; the match to TRBD1 covers 7 bases. This CDR3 region has 14 residues. Germline assignment: CDR1 SNHLY and CDR2 FYNNEI. Trimming cost V 4 bases and J 4 bases; bases outside gene matches: 6. The CDR3 sequence is CASSVGGGSYGYTF. Written as DNA, the CDR3 is TGTGCCAGCAGTGTAGGGGGCGGAAGCTATGGCTACACCTTC.

This chain uses TRBV5-4 with TRBJ2-5, with D tentatively TRBD2 (7 bases). The germline gives CDR1 SGHNT, CDR2 YYREEE (reference sequence). This CDR3 comprises 14 residues. V lost 2 bases to trimming and J lost 5 bases, with 13 bases between them. The DNA for the CDR3 is TGTGCCAGCAGCTTAGGGGGGGGAGGTGAGACCCAGTACTTC. Protein product: CASSLGGGGETQYF.

The chain uses TRBV6-6 and TRBJ2-7; D is perhaps TRBD1 (6 bases). In germline, CDR1 is MNHNY, CDR2 SVGAGI (reference sequence). The CDR3 covers 14 residues. V was shortened by 6 bases and J by 4 bases, with 16 bases between the two germline ends. Here the CDR3 DNA reads TGTGCCAGCAGCAAGGCAGGGGACGTGTACGAGCAGTACTTC. The encoded protein is CASSKAGDVYEQYF.

This clone was seen more than once but under ten times. The CDR3 protein is CASSPRDRHSYGYTF. The CDR3 DNA reads as TGTGCCAGCAGCCCGAGGGACAGGCACTCCTATGGCTACACCTTC. V is TRBV27 and J is TRBJ1-2; 8 nucleotides line up with TRBD1. Germline CDR1 is MNHEY and CDR2 is SMNVEV (reference sequence). The V and J ends lost 6 bases and 4 bases, in that order; junction bases with no gene match: 10. This CDR3 region has 15 residues.

DNA of the CDR3: TGTGCCAGCAGTTTGGGGAGGTCCGCAGATACGCAGTATTTT. Amino acid sequence: CASSLGRSADTQYF. This chain links TRBV27 with TRBJ2-3; D possibly corresponds to TRBD2 (6 bases). The V gene's germline CDR1 is MNHEY and CDR2 SMNVEV (reference sequence). This CDR3 contains 14 residues. Between the trimmed V and J ends, which lost 3 bases and 4 bases, there was a span of 11 bases.